This T cell receptor beta chain was identified in a study of blood T cell repertoires in COVID-19. Overall study: Acute and convalescent COVID-19 specimens originated in the United States, Italy and Spain.

Data came from immunoSEQ multiplex PCR; TCRdb stores just in-frame clones and leaves some out. The sample has 150,000 to 200,000 clones, under 90% seen once. The CDR3 has 14 residues. The germline V and J ends were trimmed by 1 base and 2 bases, with 9 bases remaining between them. In germline, CDR1 is MGHRA, CDR2 YSYEKL. Enrolled during active infection, Seattle patients were then followed longitudinally. The receptor's source is a person aged 65-85 years with COVID-19, enrolled during active disease. The V call is TRBV4-1, the J call TRBJ2-7, with no clear D. Sequencing was carried out using peripheral blood. CDR3 sequence reads: CASSQVYRAYEQYF. As DNA, the CDR3 is TGCGCCAGCAGCCAAGTGTACAGAGCCTACGAGCAGTACTTC.